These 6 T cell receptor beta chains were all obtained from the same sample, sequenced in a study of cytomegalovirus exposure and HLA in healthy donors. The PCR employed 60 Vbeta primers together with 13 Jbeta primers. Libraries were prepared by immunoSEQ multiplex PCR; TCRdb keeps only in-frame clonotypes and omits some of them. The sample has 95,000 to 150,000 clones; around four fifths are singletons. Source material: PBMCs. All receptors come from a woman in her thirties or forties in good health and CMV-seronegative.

The CDR3 DNA sequence: TGTGCCAGCAGCTTATACGTCGGGGCAGGGGCAACAGATACGCAGTATTTT. Translated: CASSLYVGAGATDTQYF. The chain uses TRBV7-6 and TRBJ2-3, with D perhaps TRBD1 (6 bases). V was cut by 2 bases and J by 3 bases, with 18 bases left in between. The CDR3 is 17 residues long. Germline V gene sequence: CDR1 SGHVS, CDR2 FNYEAQ.

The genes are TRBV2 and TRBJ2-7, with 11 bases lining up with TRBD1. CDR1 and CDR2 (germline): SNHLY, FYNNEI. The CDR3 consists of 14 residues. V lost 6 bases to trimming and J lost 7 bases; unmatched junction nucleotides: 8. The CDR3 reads CASSGDRGLREQYF. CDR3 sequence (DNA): TGTGCCAGCAGCGGGGACAGGGGGTTGAGGGAGCAGTACTTC.

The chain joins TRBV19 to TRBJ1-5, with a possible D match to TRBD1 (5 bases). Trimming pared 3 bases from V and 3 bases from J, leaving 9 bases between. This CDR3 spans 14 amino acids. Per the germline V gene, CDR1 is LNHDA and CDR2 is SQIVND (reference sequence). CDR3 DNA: TGTGCCAGTAGTATCGCGGGACCCAATCAGCCCCAGCATTTT. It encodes CASSIAGPNQPQHF. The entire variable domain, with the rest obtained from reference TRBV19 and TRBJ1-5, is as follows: DGGITQSPKYLFRKEGQNVTLSCEQNLNHDAMYWYRQDPGQGLRLIYYSQIVNDFQKGDIAEGYSVSREKKESFPLTVTSAQKNPTAFYLCASSIAGPNQPQHFGDGTRLSIL.

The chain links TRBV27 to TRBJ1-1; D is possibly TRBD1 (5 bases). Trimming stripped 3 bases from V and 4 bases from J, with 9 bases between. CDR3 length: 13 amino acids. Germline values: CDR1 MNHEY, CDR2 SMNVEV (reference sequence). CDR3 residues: CASSLAGPTEAFF. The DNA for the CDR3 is TGTGCCAGCAGTTTGGCAGGGCCCACTGAAGCTTTCTTT.

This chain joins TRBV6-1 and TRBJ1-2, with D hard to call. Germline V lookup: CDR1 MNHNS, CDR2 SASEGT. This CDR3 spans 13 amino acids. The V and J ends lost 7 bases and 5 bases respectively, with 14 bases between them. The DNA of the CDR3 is TGTGCCAGCAACTTAGACGGGAGTTATGGCTACACCTTC. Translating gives CASNLDGSYGYTF.

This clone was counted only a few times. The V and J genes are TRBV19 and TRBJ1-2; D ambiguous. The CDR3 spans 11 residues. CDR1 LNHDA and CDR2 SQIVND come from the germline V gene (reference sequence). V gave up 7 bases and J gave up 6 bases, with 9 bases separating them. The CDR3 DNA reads TGTGCCAGTACAGCGCGGGATGGCTACACCTTC. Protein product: CASTARDGYTF. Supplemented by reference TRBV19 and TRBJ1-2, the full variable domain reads DGGITQSPKYLFRKEGQNVTLSCEQNLNHDAMYWYRQDPGQGLRLIYYSQIVNDFQKGDIAEGYSVSREKKESFPLTVTSAQKNPTAFYLCASTARDGYTFGSGTRLTVV.